This T cell receptor (beta chain) was captured by sequencing in a study of cytomegalovirus exposure and HLA in healthy donors. Study background: According to later analysis, the same platform produced the approximately 130 validation and some 680 first-cohort repertoires.

With 4 bases removed from V and 0 bases from J, the gap between germline ends came to 10 bases. Germline values: CDR1 SNHLY, CDR2 FYNNEI. This CDR3 region has 14 residues. Produced via immunoSEQ multiplex PCR; TCRdb's table is partial and in-frame only. The data contain tens of thousands of clones, just over 90% of them singletons. In regard to this clone: Its antigen is undetermined.

Study results and limitations: Investigators reported approximately 170 TCR beta chains as tied to cytomegalovirus. In the 130 or so validation repertoires, a later analysis found that first-cohort TCR clusters tended to co-occur.

The gene calls are TRBV2 and TRBJ2-7, with TRBD2 as a possible D gene (5 bases). Material: PBMCs. This receptor was obtained from a woman in her late teens or twenties in good health and CMV-seronegative. Written as DNA, the CDR3 is TGTGCCAGCAGTGCAACTAGGAGCTCCTACGAGCAGTACTTC. As protein: CASSATRSSYEQYF.